This TCR beta chain emerged from a study of T cells in pancreatic ductal adenocarcinoma. Findings and limits, study-wide: The resected pancreatic cancer cohort was biased toward the minority with early-stage disease. Unique clonotypes were 8 to 10-fold more numerous in blood than in tumor. Tumor and blood clonality did not differ significantly, about 0.11 versus 0.072.

Using immunoSEQ multiplex PCR, the repertoire was profiled, and TCRdb retains in-frame clones only, with some absent. The sample lists around 94,000 clones, about 95% seen once, with roughly 3% in the top ten. No neoadjuvant therapy was given to the selected pancreatic ductal adenocarcinoma patients before their surgery. This clone was observed a single time. Its antigen is not identified. The CDR3 length is 14 residues. V dropped 2 bases and J dropped 4; count of bases not matched to a gene: 4. Germline values: CDR1 SGHNT, CDR2 YYREEE (reference sequence). Sequencing was done on a sample of PBMCs. The receptor was isolated from a human donor with pancreatic ductal adenocarcinoma. The genes are TRBV5-4 and TRBJ1-2, with TRBD1 identical over 8 bases. As DNA, the CDR3 is TGTGCCAGCAGCTTACAGGGGGGGAGCTATGGCTACACCTTC. Amino acid sequence: CASSLQGGSYGYTF.